The 9 T cell receptor beta chains in this list originate from one sample, sequenced in a study of OX40 agonist ivuxolimab in advanced cancers. Assay: immunoSEQ multiplex PCR; the TCRdb copy retains only in-frame clones and omits some. This table has tens of thousands of clones, approximately 85% appearing once. Sequenced here: CD4+ or CD8+ T cells sorted from blood, sampled in a trial of the OX40 agonist ivuxolimab. These receptors all stem from an adult with an advanced solid tumor such as melanoma, head and neck, liver or kidney cancer.

This chain uses TRBV5-6 with TRBJ1-1; TRBD1 might be the D (5 bases). Germline CDR1 reads SGHDT; CDR2 reads YYEEEE. This CDR3 is built from 16 residues. Trimming left V 0 bases short and J 5 bases short, with 17 bases between. CDR3 protein: CASSLAGGYLRTEAFF. In DNA, the CDR3 is TGTGCCAGCAGCTTGGCCGGGGGATACTTGAGGACTGAAGCTTTCTTT.

The genes are TRBV25-1 and TRBJ2-7; tentative D call: TRBD2 (5 bases). V lost 6 bases and J lost 2, with 14 bases in between. The CDR3 is 14 residues long. Germline CDR1 and CDR2: MGHDK and SYGVNS. The CDR3, as DNA: TGTGCCAGCAGCCAAAGGGAGAGTCCCTACGAGCAGTACTTC. It is translated as CASSQRESPYEQYF.

About this clone: Other DNA sequences from this sample encode an identical CDR3 as well. This sequence joins TRBV5-1 and TRBJ1-1; TRBD1 might be the D (6 bases). The germline CDR1 and CDR2 sequences are SGHRS and YFSETQ. The CDR3 spans 14 residues. V lost 3 bases, J lost 0 bases, and 9 bases lay in between. The CDR3 DNA reads as TGCGCCAGCAGCTCAGGACAGATGAACACTGAAGCTTTCTTT. Its translation: CASSSGQMNTEAFF. Supplemented by reference TRBV5-1 and TRBJ1-1, the full variable domain reads KAGVTQTPRYLIKTRGQQVTLSCSPISGHRSVSWYQQTPGQGLQFLFEYFSETQRNKGNFPGRFSGRQFSNSRSEMNVSTLELGDSALYLCASSSGQMNTEAFFGQGTRLTVV.

CDR3: CASSPTSGSSYEQYF. The CDR3 DNA sequence: TGTGCCAGCAGCCCAACTAGCGGGTCCTCCTACGAGCAGTACTTC. The genes are TRBV2 and TRBJ2-7; 9 bases agree with TRBD2. The V gene's germline CDR1 is SNHLY and CDR2 FYNNEI. V was clipped by 6 bases and J by 0 bases; unmatched bases: 6. CDR3 length: 15 amino acids.

The chain carries TRBV11-3 and TRBJ2-7, with 10 nucleotides matching TRBD2. V shed 3 bases and J 3 bases; nucleotides not matched to a gene: 2. Germline V lookup: CDR1 SGHNT, CDR2 YENEEA. This CDR3 region has 14 residues. CDR3 nucleotide sequence: TGTGCCAGCAGCTTTCTAGCGGGAGACTACGAGCAGTACTTC. Encoded protein: CASSFLAGDYEQYF.

The chain employs TRBV14 and TRBJ1-2; no clear D gene. The length of the CDR3 is 15 residues. The germline V gene has CDR1 SGHDN and CDR2 FVKESK. V was clipped by 2 bases and J by 0 bases, with 10 bases between them. The CDR3 DNA follows: TGTGCCAGCAGCCAATTGAACAGCCCTAACTATGGCTACACCTTC. It translates to CASSQLNSPNYGYTF.

V gene TRBV9 combines with J gene TRBJ2-1, with D maybe TRBD2 (6 bases). V was cut by 4 bases and J by 7 bases, with 21 bases left in between. Germline V gives CDR1 SGDLS, CDR2 YYNGEE. This CDR3 comprises 16 residues. The CDR3 protein is CASSTLGSSAWNEQFF. The CDR3 DNA sequence: TGTGCCAGCAGCACCCTTGGGTCTAGCGCTTGGAATGAGCAGTTCTTC.

The gene calls are TRBV28 and TRBJ1-1; the D gene is possibly TRBD1 (5 bases). V was pared by 2 bases and J by 1 base, with 14 bases between. The CDR3 spans 16 residues. The germline CDR1 and CDR2 sequences are MDHEN and SYDVKM. The CDR3 loop reads CASSLRWQGRNTEAFF. CDR3 bases: TGTGCCAGCAGTTTAAGGTGGCAGGGACGGAACACTGAAGCTTTCTTT.

This chain uses TRBV28 with TRBJ2-2, with 9 nucleotides matching TRBD1. Germline CDR1 and CDR2: MDHEN and SYDVKM. V shed 0 bases, J shed 1 base, and the junction held 12 bases outside the gene matches. This CDR3 has 20 residues. CDR3 nucleotides: TGTGCCAGCAGTTTATGGGCGTCCGCTGGGACAGGGCTGAACACCGGGGAGCTGTTTTTT. Protein product: CASSLWASAGTGLNTGELFF.